The 21 T cell receptor beta chains below all came from one sample that was sequenced in a study of radiation and T cells in renal cell carcinoma. Clones were sequenced by immunoSEQ multiplex PCR, and TCRdb holds only the in-frame ones, with some missing. The sample shows more than 95,000 clones, approximately 78% of them seen only once. The time point: baseline pretreatment blood. Treatment denoted: 15 Gy SBRT to primary tumor, nephrectomy 4 weeks later. The specimen was blood, collected from a patient whose treatment included radiotherapy and nephrectomy. The source is a woman between 55 and 75 years old with renal cell carcinoma.

This clone occurred once. The rearrangement links TRBV27 to TRBJ2-5; D remains ambiguous. The V end was cut by 4 bases, the J end by 1 base, with 7 bases between. This CDR3 comprises 13 residues. Germline-derived CDR1 and CDR2 are MNHEY and SMNVEV (reference sequence). The CDR3 here is CASSSRSQETQYF. The CDR3 coding sequence is TGTGCCAGCAGTTCCCGCTCCCAAGAGACCCAGTACTTC.

This clone appeared a few times. The chain carries TRBV4-1 and TRBJ1-1, with TRBD1 identical over 8 bases. Germline CDR1 reads MGHRA; CDR2 reads YSYEKL. The CDR3 consists of 15 residues. J gave up 4 bases and V 3 bases, and 7 bases lay outside the gene matches. Here the CDR3 reads CASSHQTGGGTEAFF. CDR3 nucleotides: TGCGCCAGCAGCCACCAAACAGGGGGAGGCACTGAAGCTTTCTTT.

The rearrangement links TRBV6-4 to TRBJ2-6; possibly TRBD2 for D (6 bases). There are 17 residues in the CDR3. The V end was cut by 6 bases, the J end by 2 bases, with 17 bases between. Germline V lookup: CDR1 MRHNA, CDR2 SNTAGT. The CDR3 loop reads CASSLEFREAGANVLTF. CDR3 coding DNA: TGTGCCAGCAGCCTCGAGTTCAGGGAGGCTGGGGCCAACGTCCTGACTTTC.

V and J are TRBV10-3 and TRBJ1-2; D not certain. Germline loops: CDR1 ENHRY, CDR2 SYGVKD. The CDR3 extends over 13 amino acids. Trimming stripped 6 bases from V and 1 base from J, with 9 bases between. CDR3 protein: CAIRLDGNYGYTF. The CDR3 DNA is TGTGCCATCAGACTGGACGGTAACTATGGCTACACCTTC.

The rearrangement uses TRBV15 and TRBJ1-2, with 10 nucleotides matching TRBD1. The germline V gene has CDR1 LNHNV and CDR2 YYDKDF (reference sequence). After removal of 0 bases from V and 6 bases from J, the junction contained 4 bases not matched to a gene. This CDR3 has 15 amino acids. Here the CDR3 reads CATSRDLDRGDGYTF. In DNA form, the CDR3 reads TGTGCCACCAGCAGAGATCTGGACAGGGGGGATGGCTACACCTTC.

This chain uses TRBV10-3 with TRBJ2-7, with TRBD1 as a possible D gene (5 bases). The V end was cut by 1 base, the J end by 2 bases, with 9 bases between. The CDR3 length is 14 residues. Per germline, CDR1 ENHRY and CDR2 SYGVKD. The DNA for the CDR3 is TGTGCCATCAGTGAGTTAGGGGCAGCCTACGAGCAGTACTTC. Translating gives CAISELGAAYEQYF.

In its sample, this clone was seen a few times. Distinct nucleotide sequences in the sample also encode this CDR3. This chain uses TRBV6-4 with TRBJ1-1; a weak D match, TRBD1 (5 bases). CDR1 is MRHNA and CDR2 is SNTAGT in the germline V gene. Trimming took 2 bases from V and 5 from J, leaving 9 bases between them. The CDR3 length is 13 residues. The CDR3 region has the DNA TGTGCCAGCAGTGACGGGGGAGGGACTGAAGCTTTCTTT. This translates into CASSDGGGTEAFF.

In this sample, this clone turned up a few times. The chain employs TRBV28 and TRBJ2-7, with TRBD1 identical over 8 bases. V dropped 6 bases and J dropped 4; count of bases not matched to a gene: 11. Germline V gene lookup returns CDR1 MDHEN and CDR2 SYDVKM. The CDR3 has 15 amino acids. The CDR3 loop is CASSPGQGWGYEQYF. The CDR3 DNA is TGTGCCAGCAGCCCCGGACAGGGATGGGGTTACGAGCAGTACTTC.

This clone was found once. The gene calls are TRBV4-1 and TRBJ1-2, with 9 bases fitting TRBD1. This CDR3 is built from 15 residues. CDR1 and CDR2 from the germline V gene are MGHRA and YSYEKL. V lost 1 base, J lost 7 bases, and 7 bases stayed unmatched. The CDR3 nucleotides are TGCGCCAGCAGCCAAGGGGACAGGGTGTATGGTGGCTACACCTTC. Translating gives CASSQGDRVYGGYTF.

The rearrangement uses TRBV25-1 and TRBJ2-1, with D perhaps being TRBD1 or TRBD2 (6 bases each). Germline V gene sequence: CDR1 MGHDK, CDR2 SYGVNS. The CDR3 covers 11 residues. V was clipped by 7 bases and J by 9 bases, with 10 bases between them. The CDR3 DNA follows: TGTGCCAGCAAAAGGGGGGTTGAGCAGTTCTTC. Its translation is CASKRGVEQFF.

This clone was counted only a few times. The chain combines TRBV28 with TRBJ1-5, with D possibly being TRBD1 (5 bases). From germline, CDR1 is MDHEN and CDR2 SYDVKM. The CDR3 runs 15 residues. The V and J ends lost 9 bases and 9 bases respectively, with 24 bases between them. Here the CDR3 reads CASGGGTTFQGPQHF. DNA for the CDR3: TGTGCCAGTGGGGGAGGTACCACCTTTCAAGGGCCCCAGCATTTT.

The chain has TRBV5-1 and TRBJ2-1; TRBD2 agrees at 7 bases. The germline gives CDR1 SGHRS, CDR2 YFSETQ. V trimming: 3 bases; J trimming: 2 bases; junction bases outside the gene matches: 8. The CDR3 is made up of 16 amino acids. The CDR3 sequence: CASSSHSSGPYNEQFF. The CDR3, as DNA: TGCGCCAGCAGCTCCCACTCTAGCGGACCCTACAATGAGCAGTTCTTC.

This clone was seen just once. The chain employs TRBV6-6 and TRBJ1-1; D gene ambiguous. Germline CDR1 MNHNY, CDR2 SVGAGI (reference sequence). Between the trimmed V and J ends, which lost 2 bases and 3 bases, there was a span of 10 bases. This CDR3 spans 14 amino acids. DNA for the CDR3: TGTGCCAGCAGTTACGTCAGGTTGGACACTGAAGCTTTCTTT. Translating it yields CASSYVRLDTEAFF.

The CDR3 reads CASSVLDDEQYF. For the CDR3, the DNA is TGTGCCAGCAGCGTTTTGGACGACGAGCAGTACTTC. The genes are TRBV9 and TRBJ2-5; no definite D call. The J call may be incorrect, as the DNA end agrees better with TRBJ2-7. Germline CDR1 is SGDLS and CDR2 is YYNGEE. The CDR3 runs 12 residues.

This clone was counted between two and nine times. The V call is TRBV11-2, the J call TRBJ1-1; D is unclear. The CDR3 is made up of 14 amino acids. Germline V gives CDR1 SGHAT, CDR2 FQNNGV. Trimming shortened V by 1 base and J by 1 base, and 7 bases separated the two germline ends. Here the CDR3 DNA reads TGTGCCAGCAGCTTAGGGTCGCAGAACACTGAAGCTTTCTTT. Translation gives CASSLGSQNTEAFF.

The rearrangement joins TRBV19 to TRBJ2-1, with 7 positions matching TRBD2. V shed 8 bases and J 6 bases; nucleotides not matched to a gene: 7. The CDR3 length is 13 residues. Looked up from germline, CDR1 is LNHDA and CDR2 is SQIVND (reference sequence). The CDR3 nucleotides read TGTGCCAGTGGGGCGGGAGTAGGCAATGAGCAGTTCTTC. Its protein is CASGAGVGNEQFF.

V and J are TRBV5-1 and TRBJ1-1, with D tentatively TRBD1 (6 bases). This CDR3 has 16 amino acids. V was clipped by 0 bases and J by 4 bases, with 16 bases between them. Germline V gene sequence: CDR1 SGHRS, CDR2 YFSETQ. The DNA for the CDR3 is TGCGCCAGCAGCTTGGCGGTAGGGGGGCGGATCACTGAAGCTTTCTTT. Translating it yields CASSLAVGGRITEAFF.

The rearrangement uses TRBV5-1 and TRBJ2-5; 7 positions agree with TRBD1. TRBJ2-7 explains the end of the DNA better; the J call may be wrong. Germline assignment: CDR1 SGHRS and CDR2 YFSETQ. The CDR3 extends over 14 amino acids. CDR3 in DNA: TGCGCCAGCAGCTCCCGAACAGGGGAAGACGAGCAGTACTTC. Protein sequence: CASSSRTGEDEQYF.

The chain recombines TRBV7-9 with TRBJ1-4; TRBD1 agrees at 7 bases. Germline V gene sequence: CDR1 SEHNR, CDR2 FQNEAQ (reference sequence). V shed 1 base, J shed 6 bases, and the junction held 2 bases outside the gene matches. This CDR3 region has 14 residues. Written as DNA, the CDR3 is TGTGCCAGCAGCTTAGGACAGGGTCATGAAAAACTGTTTTTT. This codes for CASSLGQGHEKLFF.

The CDR3 is CASSPDRHYGYTF. The CDR3 nucleotides read TGTGCCAGCAGCCCCGACAGACACTATGGCTACACCTTC. V is TRBV6-5 and J is TRBJ1-2, with D perhaps TRBD1 (5 bases). Trimming cost V 6 bases and J 3 bases, with 11 bases left between them. This CDR3 spans 13 amino acids. Germline V CDR1 and CDR2: MNHEY, SVGAGI.

This clone is a singleton in its sample. The CDR3 nucleotides are TGCGCCAGCAGCCAAGGATTACCGGGACTAGTCGGATCCGGGGAGCTGTTTTTT. Its protein product is CASSQGLPGLVGSGELFF. The chain employs TRBV4-3 and TRBJ2-2; 8 positions match TRBD2. Germline CDR1 and CDR2: LGHNA and YSLEER. This CDR3 region has 18 residues. V shed 1 base, J shed 6 bases, and the junction held 13 bases outside the gene matches.